This T cell receptor (beta chain) was profiled in a study of blood T cell repertoires in COVID-19. Overall study context: Spain, Italy and the United States supplied samples that represented acute and convalescent COVID-19.

The CDR3 has 13 residues. Looked up from germline, CDR1 is SGHVS and CDR2 is FQNEAQ. V shed 5 bases, J shed 2 bases, and the junction held 1 base outside the gene matches. Repertoires were generated with immunoSEQ multiplex PCR, while TCRdb's copy carries only in-frame clones and drops some. Of around 280,000 clones detected, almost 90% appear once; the ten largest clones hold roughly 10%. The chain is built from TRBV7-8 and TRBJ2-5, with 8 bases matching TRBD2. The sequence came from a woman in her 30s with COVID-19, enrolled during active disease. Sequencing input: peripheral blood. This CDR3 reads CASSRGGQETQYF. The DNA for the CDR3 is TGTGCCAGCAGCCGGGGGGGGCAAGAGACCCAGTACTTC.